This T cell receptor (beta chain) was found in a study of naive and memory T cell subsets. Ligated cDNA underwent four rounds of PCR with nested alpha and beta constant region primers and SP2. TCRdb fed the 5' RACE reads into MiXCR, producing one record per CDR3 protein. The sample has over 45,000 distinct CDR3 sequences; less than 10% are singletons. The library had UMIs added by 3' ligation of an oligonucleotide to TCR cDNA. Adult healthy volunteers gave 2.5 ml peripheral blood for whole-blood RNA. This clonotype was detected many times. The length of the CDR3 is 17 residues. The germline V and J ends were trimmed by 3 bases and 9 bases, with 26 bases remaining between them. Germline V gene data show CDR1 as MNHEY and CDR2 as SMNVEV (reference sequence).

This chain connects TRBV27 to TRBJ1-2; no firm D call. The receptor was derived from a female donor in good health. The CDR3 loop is CASSFDRFESDLVSYTF. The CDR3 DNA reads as TGTGCCAGCAGTTTCGATCGATTTGAGTCCGACTTGGTTAGCTACACCTTC.